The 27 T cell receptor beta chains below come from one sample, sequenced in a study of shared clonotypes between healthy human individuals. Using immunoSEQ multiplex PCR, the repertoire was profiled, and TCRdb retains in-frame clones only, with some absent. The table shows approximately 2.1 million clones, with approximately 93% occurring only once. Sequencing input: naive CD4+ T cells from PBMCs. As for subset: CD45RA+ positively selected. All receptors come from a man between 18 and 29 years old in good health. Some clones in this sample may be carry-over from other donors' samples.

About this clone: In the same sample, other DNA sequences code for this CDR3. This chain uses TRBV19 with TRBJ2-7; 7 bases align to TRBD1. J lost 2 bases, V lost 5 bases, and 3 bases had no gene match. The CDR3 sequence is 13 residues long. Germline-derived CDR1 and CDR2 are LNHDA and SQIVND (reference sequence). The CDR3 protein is CASSPGTAYEQYF. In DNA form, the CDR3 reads TGTGCCAGTAGTCCCGGGACAGCCTACGAGCAGTACTTC.

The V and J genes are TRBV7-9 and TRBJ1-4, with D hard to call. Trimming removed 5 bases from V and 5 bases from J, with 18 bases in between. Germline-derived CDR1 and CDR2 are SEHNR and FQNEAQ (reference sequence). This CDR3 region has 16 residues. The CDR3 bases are TGTGCCAGCAGCAGCCCCCAGGAGTGGGAAAATGAAAAACTGTTTTTT. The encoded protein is CASSSPQEWENEKLFF.

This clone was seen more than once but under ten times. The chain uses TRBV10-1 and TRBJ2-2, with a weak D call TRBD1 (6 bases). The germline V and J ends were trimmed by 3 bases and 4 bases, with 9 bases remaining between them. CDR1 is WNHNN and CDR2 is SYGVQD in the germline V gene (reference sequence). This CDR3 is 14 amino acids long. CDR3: CASSEQGVTGELFF. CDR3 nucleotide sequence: TGCGCCAGCAGTGAACAGGGTGTCACCGGGGAGCTGTTTTTT.

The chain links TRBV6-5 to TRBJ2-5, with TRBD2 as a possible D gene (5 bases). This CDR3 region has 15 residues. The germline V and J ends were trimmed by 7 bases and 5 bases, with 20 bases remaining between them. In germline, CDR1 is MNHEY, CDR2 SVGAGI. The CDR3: CASTRVLVGWETQYF. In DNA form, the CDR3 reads TGTGCCAGCACTAGAGTACTAGTAGGTTGGGAGACCCAGTACTTC.

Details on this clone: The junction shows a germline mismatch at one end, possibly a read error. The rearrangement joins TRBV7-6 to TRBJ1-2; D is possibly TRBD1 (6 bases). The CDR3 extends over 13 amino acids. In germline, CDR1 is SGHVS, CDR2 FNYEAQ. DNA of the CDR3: TGTGCCAGCAGACCTGACCCCGGGGGCTCCCTGGAATTC. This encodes CASRPDPGGSLEF. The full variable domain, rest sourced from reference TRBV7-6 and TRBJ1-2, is GAGVSQSPRYKVTKRGQDVALRCDPISGHVSLYWYRQALGQGPEFLTYFNYEAQQDKSGLPNDRFSAERPEGSISTLTIQRTEQRDSAMYRCASRPDPGGSLEFGSGTRLTVV.

The chain's CDR3 is CAISEPGQGSEKLFF. In DNA form, the CDR3 reads TGTGCCATCAGTGAGCCGGGACAGGGCTCTGAAAAACTGTTTTTT. The chain has TRBV10-3 and TRBJ1-4, with 9 bases lining up with TRBD1. The CDR3 runs to 15 residues. The germline CDR1 and CDR2 sequences are ENHRY and SYGVKD. Unmatched junction bases numbered 5, after V lost 2 bases and J lost 7 bases.

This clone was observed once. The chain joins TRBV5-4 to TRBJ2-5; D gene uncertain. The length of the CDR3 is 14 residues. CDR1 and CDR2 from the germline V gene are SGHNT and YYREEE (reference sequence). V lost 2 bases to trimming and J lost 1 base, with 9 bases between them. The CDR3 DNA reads TGTGCCAGCAGCTTCAGACAATTCCAAGAGACCCAGTACTTC. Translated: CASSFRQFQETQYF. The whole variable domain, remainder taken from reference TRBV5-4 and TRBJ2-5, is ETGVTQSPTHLIKTRGQQVTLRCSSQSGHNTVSWYQQALGQGPQFIFQYYREEENGRGNFPPRFSGLQFPNYSSELNVNALELDDSALYLCASSFRQFQETQYFGPGTRLLVL.

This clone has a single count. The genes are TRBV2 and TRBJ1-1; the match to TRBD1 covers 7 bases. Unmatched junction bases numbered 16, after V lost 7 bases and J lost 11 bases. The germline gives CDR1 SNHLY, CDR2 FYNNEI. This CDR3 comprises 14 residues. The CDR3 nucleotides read TGTGCCAGCAAGCCCAGGGGGGACATTCCGGGGGCTTTCTTT. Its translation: CASKPRGDIPGAFF.

CDR3 protein: CASIFSTGADYGYTF. The CDR3 DNA reads as TGTGCCAGCATCTTTTCGACAGGGGCTGACTATGGCTACACCTTC. The gene calls are TRBV6-6 and TRBJ1-2; TRBD1 matches 8 bases. This CDR3 is built from 15 residues. Trimming cost V 7 bases and J 3 bases; bases outside gene matches: 10. Germline V lookup: CDR1 MNHNY, CDR2 SVGAGI (reference sequence).

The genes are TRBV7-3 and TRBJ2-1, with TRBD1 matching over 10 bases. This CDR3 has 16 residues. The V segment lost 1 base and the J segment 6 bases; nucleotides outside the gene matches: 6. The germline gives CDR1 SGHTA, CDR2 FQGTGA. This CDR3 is CASSLNRQGAGNEQFF. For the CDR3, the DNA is TGTGCCAGCAGCTTAAACAGACAGGGGGCTGGCAATGAGCAGTTCTTC. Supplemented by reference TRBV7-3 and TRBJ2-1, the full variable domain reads GAGVSQTPSNKVTEKGKYVELRCDPISGHTALYWYRQSLGQGPEFLIYFQGTGAADDSGLPNDRFFAVRPEGSVSTLKIQRTERGDSAVYLCASSLNRQGAGNEQFFGPGTRLTVL.

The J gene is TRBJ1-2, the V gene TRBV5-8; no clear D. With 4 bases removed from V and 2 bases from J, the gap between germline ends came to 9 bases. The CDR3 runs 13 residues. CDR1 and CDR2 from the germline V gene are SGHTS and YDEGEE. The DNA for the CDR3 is TGTGCCAGCAGCCCGGGAAAGAACTATGGCTACACCTTC. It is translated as CASSPGKNYGYTF.

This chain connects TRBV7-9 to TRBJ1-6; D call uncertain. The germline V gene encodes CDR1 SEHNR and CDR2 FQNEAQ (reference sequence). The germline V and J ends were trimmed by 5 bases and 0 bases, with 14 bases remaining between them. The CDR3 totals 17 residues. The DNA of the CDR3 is TGTGCCAGCAGCCGAATCAGCGCGGGCTCCTATAATTCACCCCTCCACTTT. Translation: CASSRISAGSYNSPLHF.

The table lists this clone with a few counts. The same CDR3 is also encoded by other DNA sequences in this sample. The CDR3 spells CASSFSNTEAFF. The DNA for the CDR3 is TGTGCCAGCAGCTTTTCGAACACTGAAGCTTTCTTT. The J gene is TRBJ1-1, the V gene TRBV7-9; D not certain. Germline CDR1 and CDR2: SEHNR and FQNEAQ (reference sequence). Trimming stripped 3 bases from V and 1 base from J, with 3 bases between. The CDR3 length is 12 residues.

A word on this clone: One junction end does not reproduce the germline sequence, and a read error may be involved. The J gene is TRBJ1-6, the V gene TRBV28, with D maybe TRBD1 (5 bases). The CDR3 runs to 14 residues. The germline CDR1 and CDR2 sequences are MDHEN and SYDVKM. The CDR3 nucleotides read TGTGCCAGCAGTAAAAGACAGTATAGTTCACCCCTCCACTTT. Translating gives CASSKRQYSSPLHF.

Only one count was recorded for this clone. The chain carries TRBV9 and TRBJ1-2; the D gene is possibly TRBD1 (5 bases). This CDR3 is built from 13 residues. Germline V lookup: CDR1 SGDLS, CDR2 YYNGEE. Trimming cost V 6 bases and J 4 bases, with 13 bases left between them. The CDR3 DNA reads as TGTGCCAGCACCCCGGGCCAGGGCTATGGCTACACCTTC. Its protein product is CASTPGQGYGYTF.

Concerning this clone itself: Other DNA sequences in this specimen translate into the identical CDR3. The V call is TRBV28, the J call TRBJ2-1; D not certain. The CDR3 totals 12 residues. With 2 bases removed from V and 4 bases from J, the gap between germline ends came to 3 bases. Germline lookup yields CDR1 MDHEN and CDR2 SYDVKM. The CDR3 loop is CASSLPYNEQFF. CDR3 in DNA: TGTGCCAGCAGTTTACCATACAATGAGCAGTTCTTC.

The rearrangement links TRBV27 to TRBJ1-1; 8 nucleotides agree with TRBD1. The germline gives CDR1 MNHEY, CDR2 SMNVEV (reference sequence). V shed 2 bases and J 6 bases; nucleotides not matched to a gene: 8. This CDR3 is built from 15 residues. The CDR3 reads CASSLLLDRGAEAFF. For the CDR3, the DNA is TGTGCCAGCAGTTTACTCCTCGACAGGGGTGCTGAAGCTTTCTTT.

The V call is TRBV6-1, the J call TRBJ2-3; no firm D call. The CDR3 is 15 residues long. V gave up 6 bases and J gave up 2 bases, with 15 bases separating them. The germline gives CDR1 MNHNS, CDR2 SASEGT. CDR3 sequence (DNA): TGTGCCAGCAGATCCACTCTGACCCTCACAGATACGCAGTATTTT. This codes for CASRSTLTLTDTQYF.

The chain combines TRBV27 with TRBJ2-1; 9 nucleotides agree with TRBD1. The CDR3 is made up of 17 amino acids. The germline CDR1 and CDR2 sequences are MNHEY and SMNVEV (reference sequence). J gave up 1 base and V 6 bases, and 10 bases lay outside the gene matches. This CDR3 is CASSNHPGQGSYNEQFF. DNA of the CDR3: TGTGCCAGCAGCAATCACCCGGGACAGGGATCCTACAATGAGCAGTTCTTC.

CDR3 sequence: CASSRGQPGELFF. The CDR3 DNA reads TGTGCCAGCTCACGAGGTCAACCCGGGGAGCTGTTTTTT. This chain joins TRBV18 and TRBJ2-2; D remains unclear. Germline V CDR1 and CDR2: KGHSH, LQKENI. The CDR3 loop spans 13 amino acids. The V gene lost 4 bases and the J gene lost 6 bases, with 9 bases spanning the gap.

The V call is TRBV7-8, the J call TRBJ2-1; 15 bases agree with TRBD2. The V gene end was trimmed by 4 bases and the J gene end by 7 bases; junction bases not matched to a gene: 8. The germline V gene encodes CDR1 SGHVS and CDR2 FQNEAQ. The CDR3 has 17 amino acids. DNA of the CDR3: TGTGCCAGCAGCTCTAGGACTAGCGGGAGGGCCGTGAATGAGCAGTTCTTC. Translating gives CASSSRTSGRAVNEQFF.

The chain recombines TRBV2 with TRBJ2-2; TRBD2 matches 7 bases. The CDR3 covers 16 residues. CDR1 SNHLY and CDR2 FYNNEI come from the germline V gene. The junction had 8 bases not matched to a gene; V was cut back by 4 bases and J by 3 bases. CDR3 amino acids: CASSGQAGFDTGELFF. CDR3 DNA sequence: TGTGCCAGCAGTGGACAAGCGGGATTTGACACCGGGGAGCTGTTTTTT.

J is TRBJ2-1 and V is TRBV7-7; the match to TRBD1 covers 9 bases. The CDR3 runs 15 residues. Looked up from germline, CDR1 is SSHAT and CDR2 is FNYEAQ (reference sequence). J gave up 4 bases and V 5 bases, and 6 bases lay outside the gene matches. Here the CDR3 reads CASSVDRGLYNEQFF. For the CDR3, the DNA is TGTGCCAGCAGCGTCGACAGGGGGTTATACAATGAGCAGTTCTTC.

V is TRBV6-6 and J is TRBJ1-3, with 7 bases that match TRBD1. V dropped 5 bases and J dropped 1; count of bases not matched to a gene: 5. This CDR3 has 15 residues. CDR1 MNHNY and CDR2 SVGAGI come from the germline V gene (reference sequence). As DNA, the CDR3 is TGTGCCAGCAGTCCCTACAGGGGTTCTGGAAACACCATATATTTT. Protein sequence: CASSPYRGSGNTIYF.

CDR3 in amino acids: CASRENQPQHF. The CDR3 DNA sequence: TGTGCCAGCAGGGAAAATCAGCCCCAGCATTTT. J is TRBJ1-5 and V is TRBV6-5; D is undetermined. Between the trimmed V and J ends, which lost 6 bases and 4 bases, there was a span of 4 bases. Germline CDR1 and CDR2: MNHEY and SVGAGI. CDR3 length: 11 residues.

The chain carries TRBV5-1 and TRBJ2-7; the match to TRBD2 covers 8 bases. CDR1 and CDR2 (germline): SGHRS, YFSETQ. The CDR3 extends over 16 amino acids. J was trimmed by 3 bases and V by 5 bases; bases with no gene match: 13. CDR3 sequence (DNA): TGCGCCAGCAGTCGGTCTCGCGGCGGGAGGAACTACGAGCAGTACTTC. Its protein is CASSRSRGGRNYEQYF.

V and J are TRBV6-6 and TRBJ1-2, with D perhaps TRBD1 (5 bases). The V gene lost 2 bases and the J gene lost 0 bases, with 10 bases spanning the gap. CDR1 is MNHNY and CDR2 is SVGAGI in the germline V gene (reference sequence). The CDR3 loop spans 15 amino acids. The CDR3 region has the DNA TGTGCCAGCAGTTACCGGCAGGGTGCTAACTATGGCTACACCTTC. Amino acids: CASSYRQGANYGYTF.